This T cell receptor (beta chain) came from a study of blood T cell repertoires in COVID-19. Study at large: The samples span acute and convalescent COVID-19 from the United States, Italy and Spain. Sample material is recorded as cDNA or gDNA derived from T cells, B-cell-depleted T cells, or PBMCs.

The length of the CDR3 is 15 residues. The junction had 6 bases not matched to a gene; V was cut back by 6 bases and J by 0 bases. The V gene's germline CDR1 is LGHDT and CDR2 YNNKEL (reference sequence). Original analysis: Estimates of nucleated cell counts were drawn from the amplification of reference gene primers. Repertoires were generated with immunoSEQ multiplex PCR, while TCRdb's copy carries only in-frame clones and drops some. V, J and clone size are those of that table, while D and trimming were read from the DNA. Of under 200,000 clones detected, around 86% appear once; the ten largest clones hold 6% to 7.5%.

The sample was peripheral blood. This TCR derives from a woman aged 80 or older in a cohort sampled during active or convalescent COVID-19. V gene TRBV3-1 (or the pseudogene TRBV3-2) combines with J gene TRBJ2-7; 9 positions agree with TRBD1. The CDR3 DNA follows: TGTGCCAGCAGGAGCCGGGACAGGGTCTCCTACGAGCAGTACTTC. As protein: CASRSRDRVSYEQYF.